The present T cell receptor beta chain was sequenced within a study of CD8 T cells in Susac syndrome. In blood CD8+ and CD4+ T cells, TCR beta underwent sequencing. Healthy donors matched for age and sex were used as controls. Germline CDR1 is LGHDT and CDR2 is YNNKEL (reference sequence). With V trimmed by 4 bases and J by 5 bases, 9 bases remained unmatched. The CDR3 covers 15 residues. With random hexamers, roughly 0.45 to 1 ug RNA was reverse transcribed. MiXCR, applied by TCRdb to the immunoSEQ multiplex PCR reads, yields one record per CDR3 protein. The sample holds about 160,000 distinct CDR3 sequences, roughly 95% seen once.

V usage is TRBV3-1 and J usage is TRBJ2-7, with 9 positions matching TRBD1. The TCR originated in a human donor in good health. Sequencing was done on a sample of CD4+ T cells from PBMCs. Here the CDR3 DNA reads TGTGCCAGCAGCCGAGCCTGGACAGGGGCCCACGAGCAGTACTTC. Protein: CASSRAWTGAHEQYF.